This TCR beta chain was identified during a study of T cells in Graves' hyperthyroidism and ophthalmopathy. There were TCR beta CDR3 regions amplified from RNA transcripts. The HTBI primer set was used in a first-round RT-PCR of the TCR CDR3. TCRdb analysed the multiplex PCR reads with MiXCR anew, one entry per CDR3 protein. Of fewer than 550,000 distinct CDR3 sequences listed, 15% to 18% are singletons. This clonotype was detected only a few times. V lost 4 bases and J lost 7, with 16 bases in between. This CDR3 has 13 amino acids. Germline V gene lookup returns CDR1 DFQATT and CDR2 SNEGSKA (reference sequence).

The sequenced sample was blood. V usage is TRBV20-1 and J usage is TRBJ1-2; possibly TRBD1 for D (5 bases). This clonotype was obtained from a woman between 18 and 30 years old with Graves' hyperthyroidism. The CDR3 coding sequence is TGCAGTGCTACCCAGCCGGCTGGGGGTGGCTACACCTTC. It specifies CSATQPAGGGYTF.